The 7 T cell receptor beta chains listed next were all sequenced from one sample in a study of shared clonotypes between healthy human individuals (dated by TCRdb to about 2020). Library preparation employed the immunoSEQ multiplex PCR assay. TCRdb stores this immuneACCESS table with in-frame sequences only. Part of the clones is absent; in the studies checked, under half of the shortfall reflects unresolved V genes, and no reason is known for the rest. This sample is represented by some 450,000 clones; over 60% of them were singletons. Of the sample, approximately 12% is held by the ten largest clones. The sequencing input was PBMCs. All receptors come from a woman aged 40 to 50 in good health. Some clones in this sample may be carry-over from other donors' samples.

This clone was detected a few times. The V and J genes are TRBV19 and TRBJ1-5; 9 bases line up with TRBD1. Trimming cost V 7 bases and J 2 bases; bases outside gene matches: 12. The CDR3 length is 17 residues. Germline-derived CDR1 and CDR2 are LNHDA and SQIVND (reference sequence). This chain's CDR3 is CASTPEGGTGRNQPQHF. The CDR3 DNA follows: TGTGCCAGTACCCCAGAGGGAGGGACAGGGCGCAATCAGCCCCAGCATTTT.

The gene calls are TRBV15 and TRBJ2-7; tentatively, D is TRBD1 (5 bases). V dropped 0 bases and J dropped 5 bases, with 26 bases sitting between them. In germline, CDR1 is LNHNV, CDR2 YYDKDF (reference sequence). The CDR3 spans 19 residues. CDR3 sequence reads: CATSRDLSHETAPYHEQYF. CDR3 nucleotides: TGTGCCACCAGCAGAGATCTCTCGCACGAGACAGCCCCCTACCACGAGCAGTACTTC.

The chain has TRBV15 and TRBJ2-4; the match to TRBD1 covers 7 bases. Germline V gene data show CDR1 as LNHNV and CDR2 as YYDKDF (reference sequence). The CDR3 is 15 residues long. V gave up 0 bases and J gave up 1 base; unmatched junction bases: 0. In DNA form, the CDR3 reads TGTGCCACCAGCAGAGAACAGGGGGCCAAAAACATTCAGTACTTC. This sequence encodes CATSREQGAKNIQYF.

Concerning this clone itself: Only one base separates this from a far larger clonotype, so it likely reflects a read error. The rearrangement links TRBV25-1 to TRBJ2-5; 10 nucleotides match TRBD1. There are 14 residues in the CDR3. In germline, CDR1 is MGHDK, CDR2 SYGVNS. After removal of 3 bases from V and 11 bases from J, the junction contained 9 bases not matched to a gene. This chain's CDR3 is CASSDRDRGYGQYF. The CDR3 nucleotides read TGTGCCAGCAGTGACCGGGACAGGGGTTACGGGCAGTACTTC.

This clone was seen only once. CDR3 DNA: TGTGCCAGCAGCCGACGGCTAGCGGATTCCTACAATGAGCAGTTCTTC. It is translated as CASSRRLADSYNEQFF. The chain uses TRBV7-8 and TRBJ2-1; 7 nucleotides line up with TRBD2. Germline V gene data show CDR1 as SGHVS and CDR2 as FQNEAQ. The V gene end was trimmed by 5 bases and the J gene end by 1 base; junction bases not matched to a gene: 8. This CDR3 is 16 amino acids long.

The DNA for the CDR3 is TGCGCCAGCAGCTTTGCAGCCACTTCTCCGAGGAACACTGAAGCTTTCTTT. Amino acids: CASSFAATSPRNTEAFF. The rearrangement links TRBV5-1 to TRBJ1-1, with D hard to call. This CDR3 contains 17 residues. Trimming pared 2 bases from V and 1 base from J, leaving 18 bases between. CDR1 and CDR2 (germline): SGHRS, YFSETQ.

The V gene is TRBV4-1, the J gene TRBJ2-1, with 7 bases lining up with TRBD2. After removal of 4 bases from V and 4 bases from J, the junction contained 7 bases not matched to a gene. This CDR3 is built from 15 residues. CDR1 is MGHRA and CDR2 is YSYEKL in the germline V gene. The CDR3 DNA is TGCGCCAGCAGCCCCACTAGCGTGAGATACAATGAGCAGTTCTTC. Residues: CASSPTSVRYNEQFF.